This TCR beta chain was identified in a study of neurological immune-mediated disorders. General observations from the study: TCR clonal expansion peaked in HTLV-1-associated myelopathy patients and was lowest in multiple sclerosis patients. The phylogenetic placement of 18 of 34 multiple sclerosis patients' repertoires in one related-CDR3 cluster constitutes a possible signature.

2 million unsorted PBMCs were stored in RNAlater at -80 °C before RNA extraction. The V end was cut by 5 bases, the J end by 3 bases, with 8 bases between. The CDR3 is made up of 13 amino acids. CDR1 is SGHVS, CDR2 FNYEAQ, per germline. cDNA was made by 5'RACE with 10-nucleotide random UMIs. MiXCR, run by TCRdb on the 5' RACE reads, gives a single entry per CDR3 protein. The repertoire holds approximately 65,000 distinct CDR3 sequences, with approximately 5.1% as singletons. This clonotype was detected a few times. The antigen is unknown. The sequence was obtained from a human donor with multiple sclerosis. The donor label of this sample is uncertain. Material: PBMCs. This sequence joins TRBV7-6 and TRBJ2-1; TRBD1 is a possible D gene (6 bases). CDR3 DNA sequence: TGTGCCAGCAGCACACAGGGCTACAATGAGCAGTTCTTC. This codes for CASSTQGYNEQFF.